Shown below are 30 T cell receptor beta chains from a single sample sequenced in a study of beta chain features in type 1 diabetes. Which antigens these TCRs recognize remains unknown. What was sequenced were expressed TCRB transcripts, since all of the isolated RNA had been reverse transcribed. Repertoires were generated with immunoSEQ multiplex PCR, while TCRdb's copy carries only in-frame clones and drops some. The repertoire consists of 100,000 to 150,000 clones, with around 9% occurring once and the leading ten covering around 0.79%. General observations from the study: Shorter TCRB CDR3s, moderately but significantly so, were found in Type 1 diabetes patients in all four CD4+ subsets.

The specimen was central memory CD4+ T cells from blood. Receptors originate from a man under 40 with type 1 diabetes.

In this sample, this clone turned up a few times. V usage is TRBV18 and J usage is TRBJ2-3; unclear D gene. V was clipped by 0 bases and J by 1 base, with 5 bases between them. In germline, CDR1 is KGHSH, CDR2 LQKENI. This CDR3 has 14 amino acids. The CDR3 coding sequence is TGTGCCAGCTCACCACCCCCGGGCACAGATACGCAGTATTTT. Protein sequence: CASSPPPGTDTQYF.

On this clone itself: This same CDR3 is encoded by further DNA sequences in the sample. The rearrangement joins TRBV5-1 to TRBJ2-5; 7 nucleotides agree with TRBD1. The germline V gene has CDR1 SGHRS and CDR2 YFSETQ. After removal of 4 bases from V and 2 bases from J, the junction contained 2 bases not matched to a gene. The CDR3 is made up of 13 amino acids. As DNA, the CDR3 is TGCGCCAGCAGCCCGACAGGGCAAGAGACCCAGTACTTC. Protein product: CASSPTGQETQYF.

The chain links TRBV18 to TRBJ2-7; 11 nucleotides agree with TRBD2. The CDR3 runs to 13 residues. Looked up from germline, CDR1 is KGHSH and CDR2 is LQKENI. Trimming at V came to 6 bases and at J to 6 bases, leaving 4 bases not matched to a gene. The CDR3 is CASSILAGVEQYF. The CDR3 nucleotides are TGTGCCAGCTCGATACTAGCGGGGGTCGAGCAGTACTTC.

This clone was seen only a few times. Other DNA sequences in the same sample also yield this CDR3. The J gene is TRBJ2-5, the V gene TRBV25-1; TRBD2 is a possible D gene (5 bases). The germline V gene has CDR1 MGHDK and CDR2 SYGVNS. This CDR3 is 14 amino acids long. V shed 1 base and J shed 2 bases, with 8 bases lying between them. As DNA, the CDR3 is TGTGCCAGCAGTGAATCGGGGTCACAAGAGACCCAGTACTTC. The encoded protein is CASSESGSQETQYF.

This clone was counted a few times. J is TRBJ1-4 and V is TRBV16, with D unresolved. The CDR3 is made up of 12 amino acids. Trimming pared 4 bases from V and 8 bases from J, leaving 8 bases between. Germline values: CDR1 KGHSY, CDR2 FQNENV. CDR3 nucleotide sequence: TGTGCCAGCAGCCCCCGCGGGGAAAAACTGTTTTTT. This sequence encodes CASSPRGEKLFF.

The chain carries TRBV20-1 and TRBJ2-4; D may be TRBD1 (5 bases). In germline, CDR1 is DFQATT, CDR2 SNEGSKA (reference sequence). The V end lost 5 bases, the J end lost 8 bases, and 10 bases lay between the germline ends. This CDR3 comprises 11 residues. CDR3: CSAALRDIQYF. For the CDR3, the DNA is TGCAGTGCTGCTCTCAGGGACATTCAGTACTTC.

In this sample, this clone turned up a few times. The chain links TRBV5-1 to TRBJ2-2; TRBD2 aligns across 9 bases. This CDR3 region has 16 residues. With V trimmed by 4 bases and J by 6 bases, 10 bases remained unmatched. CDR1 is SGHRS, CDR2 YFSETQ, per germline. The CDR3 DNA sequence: TGCGCCAGCAGCCCGCTGGCGGGGGGGCGTCCCGGGGAGCTGTTTTTT. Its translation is CASSPLAGGRPGELFF.

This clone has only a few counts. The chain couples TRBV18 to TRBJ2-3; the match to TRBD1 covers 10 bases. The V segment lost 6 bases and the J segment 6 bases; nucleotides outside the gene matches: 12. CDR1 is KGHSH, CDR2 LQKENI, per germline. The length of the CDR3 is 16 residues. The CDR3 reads CASSSRDRGRLDTQYF. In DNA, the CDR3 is TGTGCCAGCTCTTCCAGAGACAGGGGGCGTTTGGATACGCAGTATTTT.

CDR3 sequence (DNA): TGTGCCAGCGGGAGGGGGAACACTGAAGCTTTCTTT. Translating gives CASGRGNTEAFF. The rearrangement uses TRBV7-3 and TRBJ1-1, with D tentatively TRBD1 (5 bases). V was clipped by 8 bases and J by 1 base, with 8 bases between them. The CDR3 is 12 residues long. Germline CDR1 and CDR2: SGHTA and FQGTGA.

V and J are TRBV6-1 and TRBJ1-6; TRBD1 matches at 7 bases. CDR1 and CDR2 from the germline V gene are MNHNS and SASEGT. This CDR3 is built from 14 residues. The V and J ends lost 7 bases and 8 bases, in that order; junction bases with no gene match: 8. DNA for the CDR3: TGTGCCAGCATCCCAGATGACAGGGATTCACCCCTCCACTTT. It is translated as CASIPDDRDSPLHF.

CDR3 sequence: CAIMEYYEQYF. The CDR3 DNA is TGTGCCATCATGGAGTACTACGAGCAGTACTTC. The chain employs TRBV10-3 and TRBJ2-7, with D uncertain. This CDR3 comprises 11 residues. V lost 7 bases to trimming and J lost 3 bases, with 7 bases between them. CDR1 is ENHRY and CDR2 is SYGVKD in the germline V gene.

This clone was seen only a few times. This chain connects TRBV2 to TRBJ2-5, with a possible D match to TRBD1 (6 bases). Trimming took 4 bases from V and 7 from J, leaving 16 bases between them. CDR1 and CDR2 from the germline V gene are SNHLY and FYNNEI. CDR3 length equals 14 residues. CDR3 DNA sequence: TGTGCCAGCAGTGGAGACACCAAACAGGGGACCCAGTACTTC. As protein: CASSGDTKQGTQYF.

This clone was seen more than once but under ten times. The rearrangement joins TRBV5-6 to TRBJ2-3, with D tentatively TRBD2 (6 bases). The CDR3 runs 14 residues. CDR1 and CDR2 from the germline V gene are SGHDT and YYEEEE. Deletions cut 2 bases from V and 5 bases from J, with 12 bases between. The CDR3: CASSFRGGRDTQYF. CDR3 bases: TGTGCCAGCAGCTTCCGGGGAGGCAGAGATACGCAGTATTTT.

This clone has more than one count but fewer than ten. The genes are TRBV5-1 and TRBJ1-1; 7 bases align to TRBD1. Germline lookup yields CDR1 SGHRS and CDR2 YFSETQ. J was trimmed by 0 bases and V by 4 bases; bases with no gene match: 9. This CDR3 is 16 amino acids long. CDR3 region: CASSVNPGQMNTEAFF. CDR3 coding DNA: TGCGCCAGCAGCGTGAACCCGGGACAGATGAACACTGAAGCTTTCTTT.

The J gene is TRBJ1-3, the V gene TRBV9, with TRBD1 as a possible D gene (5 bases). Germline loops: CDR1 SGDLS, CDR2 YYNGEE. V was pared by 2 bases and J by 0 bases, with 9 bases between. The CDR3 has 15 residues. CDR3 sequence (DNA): TGTGCCAGCAGCGTCGGCGGGACCTCTGGAAACACCATATATTTT. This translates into CASSVGGTSGNTIYF.

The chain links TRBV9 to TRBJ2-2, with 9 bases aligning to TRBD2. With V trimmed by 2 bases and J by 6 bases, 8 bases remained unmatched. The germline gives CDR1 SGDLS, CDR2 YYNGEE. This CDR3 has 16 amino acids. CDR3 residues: CASSVLSGGTAGELFF. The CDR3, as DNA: TGTGCCAGCAGCGTCCTGAGCGGGGGGACCGCCGGGGAGCTGTTTTTT. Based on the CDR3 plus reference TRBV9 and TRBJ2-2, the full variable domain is DSGVTQTPKHLITATGQRVTLRCSPRSGDLSVYWYQQSLDQGLQFLIQYYNGEERAKGNILERFSAQQFPDLHSELNLSSLELGDSALYFCASSVLSGGTAGELFFGEGSRLTVL.

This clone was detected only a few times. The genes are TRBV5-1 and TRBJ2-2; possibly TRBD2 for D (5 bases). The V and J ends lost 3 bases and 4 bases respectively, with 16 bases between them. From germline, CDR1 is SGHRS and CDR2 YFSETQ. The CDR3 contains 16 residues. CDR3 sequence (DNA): TGCGCCAGCAGCTCGAGGGAAACGGGATCCACCGGGGAGCTGTTTTTT. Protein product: CASSSRETGSTGELFF. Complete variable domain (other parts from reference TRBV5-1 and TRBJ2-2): KAGVTQTPRYLIKTRGQQVTLSCSPISGHRSVSWYQQTPGQGLQFLFEYFSETQRNKGNFPGRFSGRQFSNSRSEMNVSTLELGDSALYLCASSSRETGSTGELFFGEGSRLTVL.

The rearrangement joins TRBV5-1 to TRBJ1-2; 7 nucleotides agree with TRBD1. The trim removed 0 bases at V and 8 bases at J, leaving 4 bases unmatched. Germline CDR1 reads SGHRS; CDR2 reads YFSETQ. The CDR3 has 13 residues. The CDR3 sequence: CASSLDRGQGYTF. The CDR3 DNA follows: TGCGCCAGCAGCTTGGACAGGGGACAAGGCTACACCTTC.

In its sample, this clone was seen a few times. The DNA for the CDR3 is TGTGCCATCAGTACGAGTTTGGAGTCACAGCCCCAGCATTTT. This gives the protein CAISTSLESQPQHF. The rearrangement joins TRBV10-3 to TRBJ1-5, with D uncertain. V shed 5 bases and J shed 7 bases, with 15 bases lying between them. The CDR3 is made up of 14 amino acids. Germline-derived CDR1 and CDR2 are ENHRY and SYGVKD.

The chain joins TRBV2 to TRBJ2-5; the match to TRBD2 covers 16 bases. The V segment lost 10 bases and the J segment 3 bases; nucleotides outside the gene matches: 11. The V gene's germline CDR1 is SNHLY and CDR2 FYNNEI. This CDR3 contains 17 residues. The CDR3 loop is CATQKGLAGGSEETQYF. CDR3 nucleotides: TGTGCCACCCAGAAGGGACTAGCGGGGGGGAGTGAAGAGACCCAGTACTTC.

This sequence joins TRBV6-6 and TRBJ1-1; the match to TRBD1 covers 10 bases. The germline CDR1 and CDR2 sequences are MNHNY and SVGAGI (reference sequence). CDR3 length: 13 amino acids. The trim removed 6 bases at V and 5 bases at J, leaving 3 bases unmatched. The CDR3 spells CASRMDRGTEAFF. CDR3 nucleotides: TGTGCCAGCAGAATGGACAGGGGGACTGAAGCTTTCTTT.

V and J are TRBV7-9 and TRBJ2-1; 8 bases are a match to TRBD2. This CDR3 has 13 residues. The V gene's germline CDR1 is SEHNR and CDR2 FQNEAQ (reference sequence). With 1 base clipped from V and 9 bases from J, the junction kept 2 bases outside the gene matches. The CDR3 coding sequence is TGTGCCAGCAGCTTAGGCGGGGGGATTGAGCAGTTCTTC. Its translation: CASSLGGGIEQFF. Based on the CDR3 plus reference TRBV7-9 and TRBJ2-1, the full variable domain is DTGVSQNPRHKITKRGQNVTFRCDPISEHNRLYWYRQTLGQGPEFLTYFQNEAQLEKSRLLSDRFSAERPKGSFSTLEIQRTEQGDSAMYLCASSLGGGIEQFFGPGTRLTVL.

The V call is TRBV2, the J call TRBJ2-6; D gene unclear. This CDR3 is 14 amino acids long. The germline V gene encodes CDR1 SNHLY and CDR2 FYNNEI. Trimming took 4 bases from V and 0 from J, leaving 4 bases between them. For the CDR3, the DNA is TGTGCCAGCAGTGCCCGCTCTGGGGCCAACGTCCTGACTTTC. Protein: CASSARSGANVLTF.

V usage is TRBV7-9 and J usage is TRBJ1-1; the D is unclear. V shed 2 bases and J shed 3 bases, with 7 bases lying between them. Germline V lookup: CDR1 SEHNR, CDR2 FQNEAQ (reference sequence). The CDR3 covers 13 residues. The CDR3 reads CASSLMEDTEAFF. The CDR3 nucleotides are TGTGCCAGCAGCTTAATGGAGGACACTGAAGCTTTCTTT.

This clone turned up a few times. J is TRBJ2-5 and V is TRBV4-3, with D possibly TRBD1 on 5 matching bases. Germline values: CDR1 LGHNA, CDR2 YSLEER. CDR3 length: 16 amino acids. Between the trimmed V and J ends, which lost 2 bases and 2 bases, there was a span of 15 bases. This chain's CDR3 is CASSQSFTGSQETQYF. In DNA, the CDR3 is TGCGCCAGCAGCCAATCTTTTACAGGTTCTCAAGAGACCCAGTACTTC.

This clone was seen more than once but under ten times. The CDR3 loop reads CASSGDRVEAQYF. CDR3 bases: TGTGCCAGCAGTGGGGACAGGGTCGAGGCCCAGTACTTC. This chain uses TRBV2 with TRBJ2-5; 9 bases align to TRBD1. Germline CDR1 is SNHLY and CDR2 is FYNNEI. Unmatched junction bases numbered 6, after V lost 4 bases and J lost 9 bases. CDR3 length: 13 residues.

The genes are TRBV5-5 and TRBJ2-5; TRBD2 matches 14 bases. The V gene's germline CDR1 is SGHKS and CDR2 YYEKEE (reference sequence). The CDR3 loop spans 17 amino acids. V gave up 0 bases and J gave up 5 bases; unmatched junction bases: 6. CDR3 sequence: CASSLATSGGAGETQYF. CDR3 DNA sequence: TGTGCCAGCAGCTTGGCGACTAGCGGGGGGGCCGGGGAGACCCAGTACTTC.

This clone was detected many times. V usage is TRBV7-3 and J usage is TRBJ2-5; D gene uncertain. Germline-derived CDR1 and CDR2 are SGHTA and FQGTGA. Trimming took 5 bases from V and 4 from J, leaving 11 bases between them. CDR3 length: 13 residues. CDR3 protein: CASSTTTGETQYF. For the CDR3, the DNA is TGTGCCAGCAGCACCACTACGGGAGAGACCCAGTACTTC.

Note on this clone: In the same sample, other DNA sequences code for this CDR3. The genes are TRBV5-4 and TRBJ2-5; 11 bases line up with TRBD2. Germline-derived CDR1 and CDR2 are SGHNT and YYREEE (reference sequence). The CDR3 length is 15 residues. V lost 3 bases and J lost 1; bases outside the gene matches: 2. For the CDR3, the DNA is TGTGCCAGCAGCTGGGGGACTAGCGGCCAAGAGACCCAGTACTTC. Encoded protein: CASSWGTSGQETQYF.

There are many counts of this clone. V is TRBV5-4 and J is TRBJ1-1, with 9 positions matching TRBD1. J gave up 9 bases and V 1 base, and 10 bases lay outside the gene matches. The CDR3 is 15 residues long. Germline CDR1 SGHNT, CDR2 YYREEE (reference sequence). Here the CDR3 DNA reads TGTGCCAGCAGCTTGTACGGGGACAGGGACGGTAAAGCTTTCTTT. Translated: CASSLYGDRDGKAFF.